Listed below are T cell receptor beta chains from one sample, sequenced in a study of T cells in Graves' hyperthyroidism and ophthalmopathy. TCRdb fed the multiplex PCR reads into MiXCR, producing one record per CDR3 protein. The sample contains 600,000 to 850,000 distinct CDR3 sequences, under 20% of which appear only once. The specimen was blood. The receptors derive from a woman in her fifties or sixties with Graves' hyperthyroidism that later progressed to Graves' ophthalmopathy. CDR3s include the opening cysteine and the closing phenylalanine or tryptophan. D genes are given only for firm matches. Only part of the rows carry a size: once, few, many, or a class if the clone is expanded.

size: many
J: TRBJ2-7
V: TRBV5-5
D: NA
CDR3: CASSGQDLEKQYF
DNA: TGTGCCAGCAGCGGGCAGGACTTGGAGAAGCAGTACTTC

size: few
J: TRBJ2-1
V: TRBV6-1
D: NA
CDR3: CASSSEDSPYNEQFF
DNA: TGTGCCAGCAGTTCCGAGGACAGTCCCTACAATGAGCAGTTCTTC

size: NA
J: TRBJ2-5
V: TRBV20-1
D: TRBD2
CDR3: CSAFSGGHVGETQYF
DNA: TGCAGTGCTTTTAGCGGGGGGCACGTAGGCGAGACCCAGTACTTC

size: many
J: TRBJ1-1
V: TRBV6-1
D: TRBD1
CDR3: CASTRTGVNTEAFF
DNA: TGTGCCAGCACCCGGACAGGGGTGAACACTGAAGCTTTCTTT

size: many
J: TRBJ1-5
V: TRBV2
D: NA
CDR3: CASGGDSNQPQHF
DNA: TGTGCCAGCGGGGGGGACAGCAATCAGCCCCAGCATTTT

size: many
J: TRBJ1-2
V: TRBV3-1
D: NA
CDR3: CASSQELANYGYTF
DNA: TGTGCCAGCAGCCAAGAGTTGGCTAACTATGGCTACACCTTC

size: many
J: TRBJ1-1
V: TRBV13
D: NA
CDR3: CASSRPNTEAFF
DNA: TGTGCCAGCTCACGGCCGAACACTGAAGCTTTCTTT

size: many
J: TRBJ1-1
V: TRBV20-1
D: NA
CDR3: CSARDLGRPMNTEAFF
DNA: TGCAGTGCTAGAGATCTGGGCAGACCGATGAACACTGAAGCTTTCTTT

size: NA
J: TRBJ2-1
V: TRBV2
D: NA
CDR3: CASSAVRGLSYNEQFF
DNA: TGTGCCAGCAGTGCAGTCCGGGGGCTTTCGTACAATGAGCAGTTCTTC

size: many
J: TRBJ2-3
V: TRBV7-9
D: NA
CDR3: CASSSNGASTDTQYF
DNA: TGTGCCAGCAGCTCGAACGGGGCAAGCACAGATACGCAGTATTTT

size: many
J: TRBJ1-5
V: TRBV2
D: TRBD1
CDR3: CASSGDRTSNQPQHF
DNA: TGTGCCAGCAGCGGGGACAGGACTAGCAATCAGCCCCAGCATTTT

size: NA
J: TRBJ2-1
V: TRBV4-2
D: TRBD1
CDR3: CASSPMDRGDEQFF
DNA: TGTGCCAGCAGCCCCATGGACAGGGGGGATGAGCAGTTCTTC

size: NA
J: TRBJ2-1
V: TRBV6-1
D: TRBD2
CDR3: CASTWGRSGTSGYNEQFF
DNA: TGTGCCAGCACATGGGGGAGGTCGGGGACTAGCGGCTACAATGAGCAGTTCTTC

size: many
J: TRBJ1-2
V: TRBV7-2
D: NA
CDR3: CASSPGHANYGYTF
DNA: TGTGCCAGCAGCCCTGGACACGCTAACTATGGCTACACCTTC

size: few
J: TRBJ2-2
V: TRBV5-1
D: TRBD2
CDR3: CASSARTSQSNGELFF
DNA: TGCGCCAGCAGCGCTAGGACTAGCCAGTCGAACGGGGAGCTGTTTTTT

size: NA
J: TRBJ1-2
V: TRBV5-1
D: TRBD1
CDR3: CASSQSGTGDYGYTF
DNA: TGCGCCAGCAGCCAATCCGGGACAGGGGACTATGGCTACACCTTC

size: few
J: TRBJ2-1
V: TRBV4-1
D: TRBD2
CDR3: CASSQRIAGGYNEQFF
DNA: TGCGCCAGCAGCCAACGTATAGCGGGGGGGTACAATGAGCAGTTCTTC

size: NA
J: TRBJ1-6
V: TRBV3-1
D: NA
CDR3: CASSQGEMTLHF
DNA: TGTGCCAGCAGCCAGGGGGAGATGACCCTCCACTTT

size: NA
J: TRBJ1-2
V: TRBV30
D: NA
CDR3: CASHQQPDRGVNGYTF
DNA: TGTGCCTCTCACCAACAACCGGACCGCGGGGTGAATGGCTACACCTTC

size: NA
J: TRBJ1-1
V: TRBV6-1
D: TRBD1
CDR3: CASSPWTGSTEAFF
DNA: TGTGCCAGCAGCCCCTGGACAGGAAGCACTGAAGCTTTCTTT

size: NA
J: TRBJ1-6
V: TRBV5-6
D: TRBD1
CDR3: CASSPGAGGTSPLHF
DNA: TGTGCCAGCAGCCCGGGGGCAGGGGGTACGTCACCCCTCCACTTT

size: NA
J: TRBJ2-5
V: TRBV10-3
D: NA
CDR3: CAISGDRDGETQYF
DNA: TGTGCCATCAGTGGCGACCGGGACGGGGAGACCCAGTACTTC

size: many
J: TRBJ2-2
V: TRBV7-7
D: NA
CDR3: CASSLSRGTGELFF
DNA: TGTGCTAGCAGCTTAAGCCGAGGAACCGGGGAGCTGTTTTTT

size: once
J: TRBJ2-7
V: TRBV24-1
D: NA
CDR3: CATSEDTDTYEQYF
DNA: TGTGCCACCAGTGAGGACACCGACACCTACGAGCAGTACTTC

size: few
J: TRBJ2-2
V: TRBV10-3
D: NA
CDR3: CAISEGGLNTGELFF
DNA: TGTGCCATCAGTGAAGGAGGGTTAAACACCGGGGAGCTGTTTTTT

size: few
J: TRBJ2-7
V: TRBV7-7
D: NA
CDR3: CASSLFVDYEQYF
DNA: TGTGCTAGCAGCTTGTTTGTGGACTACGAGCAGTACTTC

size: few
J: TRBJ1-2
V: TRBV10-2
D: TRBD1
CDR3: CASSEHRGTNYGYTF
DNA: TGCGCCAGCAGTGAGCACAGGGGCACTAACTATGGCTACACCTTC

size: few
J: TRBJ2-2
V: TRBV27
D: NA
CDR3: CASSLWGAGELFF
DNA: TGTGCCAGCAGTTTATGGGGGGCCGGGGAGCTGTTTTTT

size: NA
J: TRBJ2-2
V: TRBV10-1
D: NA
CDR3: CASSESIFRGTGELFF
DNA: TGCGCCAGCAGTGAGTCGATTTTCAGGGGAACCGGGGAGCTGTTTTTT

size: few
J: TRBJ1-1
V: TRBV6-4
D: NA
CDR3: CASSAWTGNTGAFF
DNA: TGTGCCAGCAGTGCTTGGACGGGGAACACTGGAGCTTTCTTT

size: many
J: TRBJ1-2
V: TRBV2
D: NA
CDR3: CASSGIGYGYTF
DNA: TGTGCCAGCTCAGGGATTGGGTATGGCTACACCTTC

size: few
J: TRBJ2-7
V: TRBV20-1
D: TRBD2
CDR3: CSARDPGGLFYEQYF
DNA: TGCAGTGCTAGAGATCCGGGGGGATTATTCTACGAGCAGTACTTC

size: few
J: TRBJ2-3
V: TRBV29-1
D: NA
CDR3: CSVEEVLRTDTQYF
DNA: TGCAGCGTTGAAGAGGTTCTTCGCACAGATACGCAGTATTTT

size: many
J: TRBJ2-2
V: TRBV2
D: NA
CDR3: CASSEQGTNTGELFF
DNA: TGTGCCAGCAGTGAACAGGGGACGAACACCGGGGAGCTGTTTTTT

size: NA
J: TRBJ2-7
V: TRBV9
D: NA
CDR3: CASSARDSYEQYF
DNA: TGTGCCAGCAGCGCGAGGGACTCCTACGAGCAGTACTTC

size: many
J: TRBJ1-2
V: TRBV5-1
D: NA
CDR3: CASSLDGGPYGYTF
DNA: TGCGCCAGCAGCTTGGACGGGGGGCCCTATGGCTACACCTTC

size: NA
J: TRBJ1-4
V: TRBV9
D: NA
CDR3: CASSAGSRQVGEKLFF
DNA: TGTGCCAGCAGCGCCGGGTCGCGACAGGTGGGGGAAAAACTGTTTTTT

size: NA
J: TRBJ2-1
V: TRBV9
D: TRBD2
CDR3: CASSVVASGVYNEQFF
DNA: TGTGCCAGCAGCGTAGTGGCTAGCGGGGTGTACAATGAGCAGTTCTTC

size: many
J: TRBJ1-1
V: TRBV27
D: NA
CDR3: CASSSHALNTEAFF
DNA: TGTGCCAGCAGTTCCCACGCGTTGAACACTGAAGCTTTCTTT

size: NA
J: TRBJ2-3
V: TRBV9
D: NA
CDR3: CASSVGHPVGDTQYF
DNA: TGTGCCAGCAGCGTAGGGCACCCGGTGGGAGATACGCAGTATTTT

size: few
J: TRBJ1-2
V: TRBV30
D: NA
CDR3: CAWSDVGHSGFSYGYTF
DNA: TGTGCCTGGAGTGATGTAGGTCACTCGGGGTTCTCCTATGGCTACACCTTC

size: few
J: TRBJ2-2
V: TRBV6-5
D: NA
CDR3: CASSYAGRANTGELFF
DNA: TGTGCCAGCAGTTACGCGGGTCGAGCGAACACCGGGGAGCTGTTTTTT

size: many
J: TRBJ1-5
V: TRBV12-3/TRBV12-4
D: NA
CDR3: CASSQRPARMHQPQHF
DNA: TGTGCCAGCAGCCAACGCCCCGCCAGGATGCACCAGCCCCAGCATTTT

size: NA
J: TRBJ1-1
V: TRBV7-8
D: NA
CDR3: CASSTHKNTEAFF
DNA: TGTGCCAGCAGCACCCACAAGAACACTGAAGCTTTCTTT

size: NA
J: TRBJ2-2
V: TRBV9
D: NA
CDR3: CASSVEGSGRSKGNTGELVF
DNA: TGTGCCAGCAGCGTAGAAGGGAGTGGCAGATCCAAAGGAAACACCGGGGAGCTGGTTTTT

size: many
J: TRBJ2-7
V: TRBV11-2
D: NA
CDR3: CASSPWEFDYEQYF
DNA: TGTGCCAGCAGTCCTTGGGAGTTTGACTACGAGCAGTACTTC

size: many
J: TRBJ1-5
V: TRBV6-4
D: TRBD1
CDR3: CASSATGNGNQPQHF
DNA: TGTGCCAGCAGCGCGACAGGGAACGGCAATCAGCCCCAGCATTTT

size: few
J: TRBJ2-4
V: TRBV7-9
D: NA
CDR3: CASSLGVGAGNIQYF
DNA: TGTGCCAGCAGCTTAGGGGTGGGGGCCGGGAACATTCAGTACTTC

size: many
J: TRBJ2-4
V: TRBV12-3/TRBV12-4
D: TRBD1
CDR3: CASSNRDRGRENIQYF
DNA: TGTGCCAGCAGCAATAGGGACAGGGGGCGCGAAAACATTCAGTACTTC

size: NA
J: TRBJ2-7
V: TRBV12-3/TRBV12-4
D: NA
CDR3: CASSHQQGAYEQYF
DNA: TGTGCCAGCAGTCACCAGCAGGGAGCCTACGAGCAGTACTTC

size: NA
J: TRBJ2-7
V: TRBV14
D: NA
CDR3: CASSYGHSEEQYF
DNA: TGTGCCAGCAGCTACGGACACTCTGAGGAGCAGTACTTC

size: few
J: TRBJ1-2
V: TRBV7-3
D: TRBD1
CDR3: CASSFGTGGDGYTF
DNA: TGTGCCAGCAGCTTCGGGACAGGGGGCGATGGCTACACCTTC

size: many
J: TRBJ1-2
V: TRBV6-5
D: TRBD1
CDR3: CASSYSGTDFYGYTF
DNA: TGTGCCAGCAGTTACTCGGGGACAGATTTCTATGGCTACACCTTC

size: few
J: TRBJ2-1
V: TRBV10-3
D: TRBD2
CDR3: CAIRNIAGEISGEQFF
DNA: TGTGCCATCAGGAATATAGCGGGGGAAATCTCCGGTGAGCAGTTCTTC

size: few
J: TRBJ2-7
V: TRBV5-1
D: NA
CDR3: CASSLENRVSLVGEQYF
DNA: TGCGCCAGCAGCTTGGAGAATAGAGTAAGCTTGGTCGGCGAGCAGTACTTC

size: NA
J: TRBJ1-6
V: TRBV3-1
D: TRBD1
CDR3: CASSPPGQFQLPLHF
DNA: TGTGCCAGCAGCCCTCCGGGACAGTTCCAATTGCCCCTCCACTTT

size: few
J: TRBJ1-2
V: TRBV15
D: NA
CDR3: CATSRDLSGPYGYTF
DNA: TGTGCCACCAGCAGAGATTTAAGTGGTCCCTATGGCTACACCTTC